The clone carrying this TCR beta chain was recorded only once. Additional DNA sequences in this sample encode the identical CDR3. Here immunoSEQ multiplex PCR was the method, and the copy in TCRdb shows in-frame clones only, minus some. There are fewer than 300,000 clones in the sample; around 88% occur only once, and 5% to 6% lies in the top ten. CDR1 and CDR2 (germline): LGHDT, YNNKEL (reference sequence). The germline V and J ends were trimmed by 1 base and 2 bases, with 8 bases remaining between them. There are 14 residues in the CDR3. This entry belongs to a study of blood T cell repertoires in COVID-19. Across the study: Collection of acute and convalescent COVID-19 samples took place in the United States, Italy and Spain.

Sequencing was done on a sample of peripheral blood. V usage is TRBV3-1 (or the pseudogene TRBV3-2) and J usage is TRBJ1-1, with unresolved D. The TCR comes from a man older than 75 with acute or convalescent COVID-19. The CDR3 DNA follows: TGTGCCAGCAGCCAAGCTGGGCTCAACACTGAAGCTTTCTTT. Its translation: CASSQAGLNTEAFF.